This paragraph reports one T cell receptor (beta chain). These data originate in a study of blood T cell repertoires in COVID-19. On the study more broadly: The United States, Italy and Spain supplied acute and convalescent COVID-19 samples.

Sequenced by immunoSEQ multiplex PCR; TCRdb stores in-frame clones only, minus some. Among 650,000 to 800,000 clones listed, about nine tenths were seen once. The receptor's source is a woman under 30 with acute or convalescent COVID-19. Sequencing used peripheral blood.

This chain's CDR3 is CASSESMDREGGAFF. The DNA for the CDR3 is TGCGCCAGCAGTGAGTCAATGGACAGGGAGGGGGGAGCTTTCTTT. This chain uses TRBV10-2 with TRBJ1-1; TRBD1 agrees at 8 bases. Per germline, CDR1 WSHSY and CDR2 SAAADI. Trimming cost V 0 bases and J 10 bases; bases outside gene matches: 10. This CDR3 region has 15 residues.